Listed below are T cell receptor beta chains from one sample, sequenced in a study of T cell responses to AZD1222 COVID-19 vaccine. Here immunoSEQ multiplex PCR was the method, and the copy in TCRdb shows in-frame clones only, minus some. This repertoire shows about 150,000 clones, approximately 87% found once; its top ten account for roughly 5.8%. The sequenced sample was peripheral blood, obtained on day 0 of MenACWY control vaccination. These receptors all come from an adult in good health. CDR3s include the opening cysteine and the closing phenylalanine or tryptophan. The D gene is left open where the match is weak. A clone size is listed for some rows: how often the clone was seen (once, few, many), or a class if it is expanded.

TRBJ2-1	NA	TRBV3-1/TRBV3-2	NA	CASSSSVSSYNEQFF	TGTGCCAGCAGCTCTAGCGTTAGCTCCTACAATGAGCAGTTCTTC
TRBJ1-2	NA	TRBV5-1	NA	CASSLELGSNYGYTF	TGCGCCAGCAGCTTGGAATTAGGGTCTAACTATGGCTACACCTTC
TRBJ2-7	NA	TRBV19	TRBD2	CASSPGLAADPYEQYF	TGTGCCAGTAGCCCGGGACTAGCGGCCGACCCCTACGAGCAGTACTTC
TRBJ1-2	NA	TRBV6-5	NA	CASSPFLPNYGYTF	TGTGCCAGCAGTCCATTTCTGCCTAACTATGGCTACACCTTC
TRBJ2-2	NA	TRBV3-1/TRBV3-2	NA	CASSQVTVLTGELFF	TGTGCCAGCAGCCAAGTGACAGTCTTAACCGGGGAGCTGTTTTTT
TRBJ1-4	NA	TRBV19	NA	CASSSRVGNEKLFF	TGTGCCAGTAGTAGTAGGGTGGGAAATGAAAAACTGTTTTTT
TRBJ2-1	NA	TRBV28	NA	CASSSPGTLTGEQFF	TGTGCCAGCAGTTCGCCAGGGACCCTAACGGGTGAGCAGTTCTTC
TRBJ2-5	NA	TRBV5-1	NA	CASSLAGTSQETQYF	TGCGCCAGCAGCTTGGCAGGGACGAGCCAAGAGACCCAGTACTTC
TRBJ1-6	NA	TRBV27	NA	CASSLSGAGSSYNSPLHF	TGTGCCAGCAGTTTATCGGGGGCAGGGAGCTCCTATAATTCACCCCTCCACTTT
TRBJ2-6	few	TRBV27	NA	CASSLRGPPESGANVLTF	TGTGCCAGCAGTTTACGCGGGCCCCCAGAGTCTGGGGCCAACGTCCTGACTTTC
TRBJ1-1	few	TRBV3-1/TRBV3-2	NA	CASSPMRQLEAFF	TGTGCCAGCAGCCCCATGAGGCAGCTTGAAGCTTTCTTT
TRBJ1-1	NA	TRBV7-2	NA	CASSLAAAMNTEAFF	TGTGCCAGCAGCTTAGCAGCAGCTATGAACACTGAAGCTTTCTTT
TRBJ2-2	NA	TRBV14	NA	CASSQDVSGELFF	TGTGCCAGCAGCCAAGATGTATCCGGGGAGCTGTTTTTT
TRBJ2-7	NA	TRBV19	NA	CASSLPGAYWEEQYF	TGTGCCAGTAGTCTTCCCGGGGCGTATTGGGAAGAGCAGTACTTC
TRBJ1-3	NA	TRBV9	TRBD1	CASSVTGVSGNTIYF	TGTGCCAGCAGCGTTACAGGGGTCTCTGGAAACACCATATATTTT
TRBJ1-1	NA	TRBV11-3	NA	CASRGQGPAGAFF	TGTGCCAGCCGTGGCCAGGGGCCGGCCGGAGCTTTCTTT
TRBJ2-5	once	TRBV6-5	NA	CASSYFDRIETQYF	TGTGCCAGCAGTTACTTTGACCGGATCGAGACCCAGTACTTC
TRBJ1-2	NA	TRBV5-6	TRBD1	CASSLGGTEDFPYGYTF	TGTGCCAGCAGCTTGGGGGGGACAGAAGACTTTCCCTATGGCTACACCTTC
TRBJ1-6	NA	TRBV5-1	TRBD1	CASSRDRTSYNSPLHF	TGCGCCAGCAGCCGGGACAGGACCTCCTATAATTCACCCCTCCACTTT
TRBJ1-5	NA	TRBV28	NA	CASFSSQGSQPQHF	TGTGCCAGCTTTAGTTCACAGGGCTCACAGCCCCAGCATTTT
TRBJ1-4	NA	TRBV20-1	NA	CSANQGLRLFF	TGCAGTGCTAATCAGGGTTTGAGACTGTTTTTT
TRBJ1-2	NA	TRBV6-5	NA	CASSIAEANGYTF	TGTGCCAGCAGTATCGCAGAGGCGAATGGCTACACCTTC
TRBJ1-6	NA	TRBV7-2	NA	CASSALQGEISPLHF	TGTGCCAGCAGCGCTTTGCAGGGTGAAATCTCTCCCCTCCACTTT
TRBJ2-4	once	TRBV6-5	TRBD1	CASYDRGAKNIQYF	TGTGCCAGTTATGACAGGGGTGCCAAAAACATTCAGTACTTC
TRBJ1-2	NA	TRBV6-5	TRBD1	CASGPGRQGRGYTF	TGTGCCAGCGGACCTGGGAGACAGGGCAGGGGCTACACCTTC
TRBJ2-1	once	TRBV15	NA	CATRDGGSKFF	TGTGCCACCAGAGACGGAGGGAGTAAGTTCTTC
TRBJ1-1	NA	TRBV4-3	NA	CASSQDGRANTEAFF	TGCGCCAGCAGCCAAGATGGCAGGGCGAACACTGAAGCTTTCTTT
TRBJ1-1	NA	TRBV7-2	TRBD1	CASSLVQGVYVAEAFF	TGTGCCAGCAGCTTAGTTCAGGGGGTCTACGTTGCTGAAGCTTTCTTT
TRBJ1-5	NA	TRBV19	NA	CASSIDRTANQPQHF	TGTGCCAGTAGTATAGATCGGACAGCTAATCAGCCCCAGCATTTT
TRBJ1-2	NA	TRBV28	NA	CASRPPSGGYGYTF	TGTGCCAGCAGACCGCCTTCGGGGGGCTATGGCTACACCTTC
TRBJ1-4	NA	TRBV29-1	NA	CSVATSNEKLFF	TGCAGCGTTGCCACGTCTAATGAAAAACTGTTTTTT